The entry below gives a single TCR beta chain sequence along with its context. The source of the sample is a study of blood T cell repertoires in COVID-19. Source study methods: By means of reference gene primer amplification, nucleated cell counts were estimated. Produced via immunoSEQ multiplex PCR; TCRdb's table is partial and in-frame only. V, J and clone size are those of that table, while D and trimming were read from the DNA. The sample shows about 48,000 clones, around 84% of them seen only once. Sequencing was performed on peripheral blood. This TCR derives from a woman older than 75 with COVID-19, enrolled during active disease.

The CDR3 spells CASSHQIGGEQYF. CDR3 coding DNA: TGTGCCAGCAGCCACCAGATAGGGGGCGAGCAGTACTTC. The chain combines TRBV5-4 with TRBJ2-7, with TRBD1 as a possible D gene (6 bases). CDR1 is SGHNT, CDR2 YYREEE, per germline (reference sequence). This CDR3 comprises 13 residues. Trimming took 4 bases from V and 6 from J, leaving 14 bases between them.